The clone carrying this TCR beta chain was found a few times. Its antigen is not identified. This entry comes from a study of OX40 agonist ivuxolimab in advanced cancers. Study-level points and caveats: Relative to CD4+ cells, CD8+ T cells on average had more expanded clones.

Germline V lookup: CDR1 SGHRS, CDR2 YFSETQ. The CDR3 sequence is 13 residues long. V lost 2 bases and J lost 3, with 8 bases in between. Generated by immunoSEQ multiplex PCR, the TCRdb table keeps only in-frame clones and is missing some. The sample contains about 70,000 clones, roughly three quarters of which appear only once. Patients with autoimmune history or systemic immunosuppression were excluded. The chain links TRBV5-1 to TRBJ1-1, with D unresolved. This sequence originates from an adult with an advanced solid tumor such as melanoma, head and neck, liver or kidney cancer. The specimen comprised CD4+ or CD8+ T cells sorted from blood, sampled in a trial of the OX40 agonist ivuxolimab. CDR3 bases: TGCGCCAGCAGCTTTACCATTGACACTGAAGCTTTCTTT. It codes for CASSFTIDTEAFF. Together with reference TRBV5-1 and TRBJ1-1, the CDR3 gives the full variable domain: KAGVTQTPRYLIKTRGQQVTLSCSPISGHRSVSWYQQTPGQGLQFLFEYFSETQRNKGNFPGRFSGRQFSNSRSEMNVSTLELGDSALYLCASSFTIDTEAFFGQGTRLTVV.